This T cell receptor beta chain was retrieved from a study of blood T cell repertoires in COVID-19. Looking at the study overall: From T cells, B-cell-depleted T cells, or PBMCs came the material, which was cDNA or gDNA.

Trimming left V 3 bases short and J 3 bases short, with 15 bases between. The V gene's germline CDR1 is SGHAT and CDR2 FQNNGV. CDR3 size: 15 residues. This clone turned up a few times. Only in-frame clones appear in the TCRdb table, and some are missing; sequencing was by immunoSEQ multiplex PCR. The profile covers tens of thousands of clones, with roughly 80% appearing a single time and approximately 15% taken by the ten largest. This receptor was identified in a human donor in a cohort sampled during active COVID-19. V and J are TRBV11-2 and TRBJ2-7; maybe TRBD2 (6 bases). Sequencing input: peripheral blood. In DNA form, the CDR3 reads TGTGCCAGCAGCTTGAATAGGGACTCCCTCTACGAGCAGTACTTC. This codes for CASSLNRDSLYEQYF.